These 29 T cell receptor beta chains came from one sample sequenced in a study of blood T cell repertoires in COVID-19. Profiled with immunoSEQ multiplex PCR; TCRdb holds only in-frame clones, not every one. The table has approximately 120,000 clones, over 70% seen once; the top ten hold approximately 4.3%. The specimen sequenced was peripheral blood. The receptor set was obtained from a human donor in a cohort sampled during active or convalescent COVID-19.

V and J are TRBV5-6 and TRBJ1-1; D might be TRBD1 (6 bases). Germline loops: CDR1 SGHDT, CDR2 YYEEEE. Trimming stripped 0 bases from V and 3 bases from J, with 15 bases between. The CDR3 is made up of 16 amino acids. The CDR3 DNA reads TGTGCCAGCAGCTTGGGGTATACAGGGTGGGACACTGAAGCTTTCTTT. This sequence encodes CASSLGYTGWDTEAFF.

The chain employs TRBV2 and TRBJ2-6, with D possibly being TRBD1 (5 bases). CDR3 length: 14 residues. V shed 4 bases and J shed 1 base, with 5 bases lying between them. Germline CDR1 reads SNHLY; CDR2 reads FYNNEI. The CDR3 is CASSGTSGANVLTF. The CDR3 nucleotides are TGTGCCAGCAGTGGGACATCTGGGGCCAACGTCCTGACTTTC. Based on the CDR3 plus reference TRBV2 and TRBJ2-6, the full variable domain is EPEVTQTPSHQVTQMGQEVILRCVPISNHLYFYWYRQILGQKVEFLVSFYNNEISEKSEIFDDQFSVERPDGSNFTLKIRSTKLEDSAMYFCASSGTSGANVLTFGAGSRLTVL.

The V gene is TRBV2, the J gene TRBJ2-2; 13 bases map to TRBD2. The germline V gene has CDR1 SNHLY and CDR2 FYNNEI. Germline trimming cut 1 base from V and 0 bases from J; bases unmatched to any gene: 2. The CDR3 totals 18 residues. The DNA for the CDR3 is TGTGCCAGCAGTGAAGGAGGACTAGCGGGGGCGAACACCGGGGAGCTGTTTTTT. Its translation: CASSEGGLAGANTGELFF.

The chain recombines TRBV6-5 with TRBJ1-1; 7 bases fit TRBD1. Germline CDR1 and CDR2: MNHEY and SVGAGI. Unmatched junction bases numbered 7, after V lost 7 bases and J lost 2 bases. The CDR3 loop spans 14 amino acids. The CDR3 DNA reads TGTGCCAGCATGGGGCACAGGGGAAACACTGAAGCTTTCTTT. It is translated as CASMGHRGNTEAFF.

The chain employs TRBV19 and TRBJ2-1; 10 nucleotides match TRBD1. Germline CDR1 is LNHDA and CDR2 is SQIVND (reference sequence). Losses at the gene ends were 7 bases for V and 7 bases for J; bases not matched to a gene: 10. The CDR3 is 15 amino acids. The CDR3 loop is CASTKTRTGGNEQFF. As DNA, the CDR3 is TGTGCCAGTACCAAAACCAGGACAGGGGGGAATGAGCAGTTCTTC.

The chain uses TRBV2 and TRBJ1-5; unclear D gene. This CDR3 is 13 amino acids long. The germline CDR1 and CDR2 sequences are SNHLY and FYNNEI. Deletions cut 6 bases from V and 6 bases from J, with 12 bases between. CDR3: CASRPPGIQPQHF. CDR3 nucleotide sequence: TGTGCCAGCAGGCCCCCGGGGATTCAGCCCCAGCATTTT.

This chain uses TRBV2 with TRBJ2-4, with TRBD2 matching 8 bases. V dropped 2 bases and J dropped 0; count of bases not matched to a gene: 3. The germline CDR1 and CDR2 sequences are SNHLY and FYNNEI. CDR3 length equals 16 residues. The CDR3 sequence: CASSERGGLAKNIQYF. CDR3 coding DNA: TGTGCCAGCAGTGAACGGGGGGGACTAGCCAAAAACATTCAGTACTTC. Using reference TRBV2 and TRBJ2-4 for the parts outside the CDR3, the full variable domain is EPEVTQTPSHQVTQMGQEVILRCVPISNHLYFYWYRQILGQKVEFLVSFYNNEISEKSEIFDDQFSVERPDGSNFTLKIRSTKLEDSAMYFCASSERGGLAKNIQYFGAGTRLSVL.

The chain carries TRBV5-7 and TRBJ2-7; possibly TRBD1 for D (5 bases). TRBV5-7 is placed among ORFs of uncertain function. The V end was cut by 0 bases, the J end by 1 base, with 11 bases between. The CDR3 extends over 15 amino acids. In DNA, the CDR3 is TGTGCCAGCAGCTTGGTCAGGGTTATATCCTACGAGCAGTACTTC. Protein product: CASSLVRVISYEQYF.

This clone was counted between two and nine times. This chain uses TRBV20-1 with TRBJ2-3; no definite D call. V dropped 3 bases and J dropped 4 bases, with 11 bases sitting between them. This CDR3 spans 13 amino acids. Germline V lookup: CDR1 DFQATT, CDR2 SNEGSKA (reference sequence). The CDR3 is CSASLFSADTQYF. CDR3 DNA: TGCAGTGCTAGTTTGTTCTCCGCAGATACGCAGTATTTT.

J is TRBJ2-7 and V is TRBV7-9, with 8 bases lining up with TRBD2. Trimming cost V 7 bases and J 2 bases; bases outside gene matches: 7. Germline V lookup: CDR1 SEHNR, CDR2 FQNEAQ (reference sequence). The CDR3 covers 14 residues. The CDR3 DNA is TGTGCCAGCACCGTGGCGGGGGGCCCCTACGAGCAGTACTTC. It specifies CASTVAGGPYEQYF.

The gene calls are TRBV11-2 and TRBJ2-7; D possibly corresponds to TRBD2 (7 bases). This CDR3 has 16 amino acids. The germline V gene has CDR1 SGHAT and CDR2 FQNNGV. Trimming cost V 5 bases and J 2 bases, with 19 bases left between them. The CDR3 DNA follows: TGTGCCAGCAGCGGGAGGGGGTACCCACAACCCTACGAGCAGTACTTC. It translates to CASSGRGYPQPYEQYF.

The chain links TRBV11-2 to TRBJ2-6; a weak D match, TRBD1 (5 bases). The CDR3 totals 18 residues. The germline gives CDR1 SGHAT, CDR2 FQNNGV. The germline V and J ends were trimmed by 1 base and 0 bases, with 13 bases remaining between them. The CDR3 sequence is CASSLGTPLSSGANVLTF. In nucleotides, the CDR3 is TGTGCCAGCAGCTTAGGGACACCCTTGAGCTCTGGGGCCAACGTCCTGACTTTC.

V gene TRBV11-2 combines with J gene TRBJ2-1, with D possibly matching TRBD1 (5 bases). Germline lookup yields CDR1 SGHAT and CDR2 FQNNGV. The CDR3 has 16 amino acids. V was cut by 1 base and J by 0 bases, with 10 bases left in between. The CDR3 is CASSLGGWPSYNEQFF. The CDR3, as DNA: TGTGCCAGCAGCTTAGGGGGCTGGCCCTCCTACAATGAGCAGTTCTTC.

This chain links TRBV5-6 with TRBJ2-3; D is possibly TRBD2 (6 bases). V lost 4 bases and J 6 bases, leaving 24 bases between the germline ends. CDR3 size: 17 residues. The germline CDR1 and CDR2 sequences are SGHDT and YYEEEE. CDR3 nucleotides: TGTGCCAGCAGCGGGGGGTATACTCCCGGCCGCAGGGATACGCAGTATTTT. Encoded protein: CASSGGYTPGRRDTQYF. The whole variable domain, filled in from reference TRBV5-6 and TRBJ2-3, reads DAGVTQSPTHLIKTRGQQVTLRCSPKSGHDTVSWYQQALGQGPQFIFQYYEEEERQRGNFPDRFSGHQFPNYSSELNVNALLLGDSALYLCASSGGYTPGRRDTQYFGPGTRLTVL.

The chain joins TRBV19 to TRBJ1-1, with TRBD1 matching 9 bases. Germline loops: CDR1 LNHDA, CDR2 SQIVND (reference sequence). The CDR3 consists of 15 residues. J gave up 2 bases and V 6 bases, and 7 bases lay outside the gene matches. CDR3 loop: CASSTGTGRNTEAFF. DNA for the CDR3: TGTGCCAGTAGCACTGGGACAGGGCGAAACACTGAAGCTTTCTTT.

The chain employs TRBV5-5 and TRBJ2-7, with 13 bases fitting TRBD2. The CDR3 is 17 residues long. J lost 3 bases, V lost 5 bases, and 11 bases had no gene match. Germline V lookup: CDR1 SGHKS, CDR2 YYEKEE (reference sequence). CDR3 amino acids: CASRSAGTSGNNYEQYF. For the CDR3, the DNA is TGTGCCAGCAGGTCCGCCGGGACTAGCGGGAATAACTACGAGCAGTACTTC.

This clone was found a few times. The chain joins TRBV29-1 to TRBJ2-7; TRBD1 agrees at 9 bases. After removal of 7 bases from V and 3 bases from J, the junction contained 10 bases not matched to a gene. Germline-derived CDR1 and CDR2 are SQVTM and ANQGSEA. The CDR3 extends over 14 amino acids. The CDR3 loop is CSALADRGIYEQYF. DNA of the CDR3: TGCAGCGCCCTTGCGGACAGGGGCATCTACGAGCAGTACTTC.

This clone was detected only once. The chain has TRBV24-1 and TRBJ2-7, with D possibly being TRBD2 (6 bases). V was shortened by 2 bases and J by 2 bases, with 18 bases between the two germline ends. Per the germline V gene, CDR1 is KGHDR and CDR2 is SFDVKD. CDR3 size: 17 residues. This CDR3 is CATSDSGRRESPYEQYF. For the CDR3, the DNA is TGTGCCACCAGTGATTCAGGGCGGAGGGAATCTCCCTACGAGCAGTACTTC.

The chain uses TRBV7-2 and TRBJ2-1; 11 bases are a match to TRBD2. The CDR3 runs to 16 residues. The J segment lost 9 bases and the V segment lost 5 bases, leaving 12 bases of the junction unmatched. Per germline, CDR1 SGHTA and CDR2 FQGNSA. DNA for the CDR3: TGTGCCAGCAGCGCTCTTATAGCGGGAGGGAAGGTTGAGCAGTTCTTC. It translates to CASSALIAGGKVEQFF.

The chain combines TRBV6-4 with TRBJ2-1, with 7 bases identical to TRBD1. The CDR3 has 15 amino acids. V gave up 5 bases and J gave up 4 bases; unmatched junction bases: 8. CDR1 and CDR2 (germline): MRHNA, SNTAGT. In DNA form, the CDR3 reads TGTGCCAGCAGTTGGGACAGTAGAGCGTACAATGAGCAGTTCTTC. Its translation is CASSWDSRAYNEQFF.

The V and J genes are TRBV27 and TRBJ2-1, with 11 nucleotides matching TRBD1. The CDR3 consists of 14 residues. V lost 3 bases and J lost 6; bases outside the gene matches: 1. From germline, CDR1 is MNHEY and CDR2 SMNVEV (reference sequence). The CDR3 region has the DNA TGTGCCAGCAGTTTTGGGACAGGGGGCAATGAGCAGTTCTTC. Protein: CASSFGTGGNEQFF.

The V call is TRBV7-9, the J call TRBJ1-2; 8 bases agree with TRBD1. This CDR3 is built from 14 residues. V was clipped by 4 bases and J by 2 bases; unmatched bases: 3. Germline V gives CDR1 SEHNR, CDR2 FQNEAQ (reference sequence). The CDR3 sequence: CASSSRTGNYGYTF. The CDR3 DNA follows: TGTGCCAGCAGCTCCCGGACAGGGAACTATGGCTACACCTTC.

J is TRBJ2-7 and V is TRBV5-5, with D perhaps TRBD1 (6 bases). The V gene lost 0 bases and the J gene lost 4 bases, with 8 bases spanning the gap. The CDR3 runs to 13 residues. CDR1 and CDR2 (germline): SGHKS, YYEKEE (reference sequence). The CDR3 is CASSLGTGYEQYF. The DNA of the CDR3 is TGTGCCAGCAGCTTGGGCACAGGGTACGAGCAGTACTTC.

This clone was picked up one time. The rearrangement uses TRBV6-2 or TRBV6-3 and TRBJ2-5; 10 nucleotides align to TRBD1. The CDR3 loop spans 17 amino acids. J was trimmed by 5 bases and V by 6 bases; bases with no gene match: 15. Germline V gives CDR1 MNHEY, CDR2 SVGEGT. The CDR3 loop reads CASSTPRDRGFGETQYF. The DNA for the CDR3 is TGTGCCAGCAGCACGCCGCGGGACAGGGGATTCGGTGAGACCCAGTACTTC.

The genes are TRBV11-1 and TRBJ2-1; D ambiguous. The CDR3 sequence is 15 residues long. The V end lost 1 base, the J end lost 0 bases, and 7 bases lay between the germline ends. CDR1 is SGHAT, CDR2 FQDESV, per germline (reference sequence). In DNA form, the CDR3 reads TGTGCCAGCAGCTTAGAAGTCAGCTCCTACAATGAGCAGTTCTTC. Translated, it gives CASSLEVSSYNEQFF. The whole variable domain, filled in from reference TRBV11-1 and TRBJ2-1, reads EAEVAQSPRYKITEKSQAVAFWCDPISGHATLYWYRQILGQGPELLVQFQDESVVDDSQLPKDRFSAERLKGVDSTLKIQPAELGDSAMYLCASSLEVSSYNEQFFGPGTRLTVL.

V gene TRBV30 combines with J gene TRBJ1-4, with TRBD1 as a possible D gene (5 bases). CDR1 and CDR2 from the germline V gene are GTSNPN and SVGIG (reference sequence). The CDR3 length is 12 residues. V was pared by 1 base and J by 7 bases, with 7 bases between. CDR3 protein: CAWSEGFEKLFF. The DNA for the CDR3 is TGTGCCTGGAGTGAGGGGTTTGAAAAACTGTTTTTT.

This clone appeared a few times. The V call is TRBV27, the J call TRBJ1-1; D is possibly TRBD1 (6 bases). Germline-derived CDR1 and CDR2 are MNHEY and SMNVEV (reference sequence). This CDR3 has 14 residues. V lost 5 bases to trimming and J lost 3 bases, with 13 bases between them. CDR3 protein: CASSGGRGDTEAFF. The DNA for the CDR3 is TGTGCCAGCAGTGGGGGCAGGGGTGACACTGAAGCTTTCTTT.

This chain links TRBV29-1 with TRBJ2-7; 8 positions agree with TRBD2. The V gene end was trimmed by 7 bases and the J gene end by 5 bases; junction bases not matched to a gene: 7. The CDR3 sequence is 12 residues long. The germline CDR1 and CDR2 sequences are SQVTM and ANQGSEA. The CDR3 DNA is TGCAGCGATCCGGGACTAGTCGACGAGCAGTACTTC. This sequence encodes CSDPGLVDEQYF.

This clone came up a few times. This rearrangement joins TRBV24-1 to TRBJ2-3, with D possibly TRBD1 on 6 matching bases. The germline V gene has CDR1 KGHDR and CDR2 SFDVKD. The CDR3 contains 12 residues. The V end was cut by 9 bases, the J end by 6 bases, with 12 bases between. CDR3 region: CATSLRGDTQYF. The CDR3, as DNA: TGTGCCACCTCCCTCAGGGGTGATACGCAGTATTTT.